This T cell receptor beta chain was profiled in a study of shared clonotypes between healthy human individuals. Naive CD8 cells lacked CD45RO and underwent positive selection for CCR7, leaving out terminally differentiated effector memory CD45RA+ cells. Profiled with immunoSEQ multiplex PCR; TCRdb holds only in-frame clones, not every one. Seen here are roughly 1,800,000 clones, about 95% observed once, and the top ten hold under 1.5%. CDR3 length: 13 residues. Germline V gene lookup returns CDR1 MNHEY and CDR2 SVGAGI. The V and J ends lost 0 bases and 5 bases respectively, with 5 bases between them. Worth noting for this clone: The same CDR3 can be traced to other DNA sequences in this sample.

The chain couples TRBV6-5 to TRBJ2-1, with D perhaps TRBD2 (5 bases). Sequencing was carried out using naive CD8+ T cells sorted from blood. The sequence came from a man aged 18 to 30 in good health. The CDR3 DNA is TGTGCCAGCAGTTACTCACTAGACAATGAGCAGTTCTTC. Its protein product is CASSYSLDNEQFF.